This TCR beta chain is drawn from a study of T-cell memory formation after mild COVID-19. Study summary: Among the donors, TCR clusters were largely specific to each donor.

This clonotype was seen a handful of times. V lost 3 bases, J lost 3 bases, and 5 bases stayed unmatched. Germline lookup yields CDR1 DFQATT and CDR2 SNEGSKA (reference sequence). The CDR3 length is 14 residues. Each CDR3 protein gets one entry after TCRdb re-called the 5' RACE reads with MiXCR. Here the sample spans about 470,000 distinct CDR3 sequences, about 20% being singletons. The rearrangement links TRBV20-1 to TRBJ2-1; the match to TRBD2 covers 7 bases. This sequence was found in an adult woman who had mild COVID-19 (a few samples of this study predate the infection). Cell type and time point are not known. The sample consisted of PBMCs or a T cell subset sorted from them (not recorded which). The CDR3: CSARASGRYNEQFF. The DNA for the CDR3 is TGCAGTGCTAGGGCTAGCGGCCGCTACAATGAGCAGTTCTTC.